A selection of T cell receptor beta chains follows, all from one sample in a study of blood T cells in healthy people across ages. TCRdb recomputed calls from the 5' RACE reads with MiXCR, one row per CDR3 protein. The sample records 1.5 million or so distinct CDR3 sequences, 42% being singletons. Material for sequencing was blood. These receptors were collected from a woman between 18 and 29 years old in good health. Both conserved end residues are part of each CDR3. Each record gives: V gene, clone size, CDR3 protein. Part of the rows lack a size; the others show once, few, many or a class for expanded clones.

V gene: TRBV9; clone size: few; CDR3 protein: CASSGESGQPYEQYF
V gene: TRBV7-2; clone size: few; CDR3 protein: CASSLVPGDQPQHF
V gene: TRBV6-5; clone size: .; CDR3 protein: CASSSTLRGGADTQYF
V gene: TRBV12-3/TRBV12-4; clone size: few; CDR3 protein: CASRGTSFNEQYF
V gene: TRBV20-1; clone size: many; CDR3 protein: CSARDPRVRNEQYF
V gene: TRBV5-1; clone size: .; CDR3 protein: CASSSVGLPRDYGYTF
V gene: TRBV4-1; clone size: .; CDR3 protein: CASSQEGGGGNTIYF
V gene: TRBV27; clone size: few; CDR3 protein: CASRKGLYGGTEQYF
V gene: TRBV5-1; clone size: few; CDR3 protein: CASSLGFGTGGSEQYF
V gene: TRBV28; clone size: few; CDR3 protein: CASSLIGLSAADTQYF
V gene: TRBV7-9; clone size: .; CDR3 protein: CAGTQRVVGTYNEQFF
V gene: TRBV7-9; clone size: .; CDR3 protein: CASSPVRGQGLANYGHTF
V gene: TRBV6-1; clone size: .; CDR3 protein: CASAVPGSDTQYF
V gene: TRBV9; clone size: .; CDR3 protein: CASDGELGETQYF
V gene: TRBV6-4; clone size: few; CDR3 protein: CASSDSGAPDRHNQPQHF
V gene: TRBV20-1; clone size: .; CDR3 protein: CSARDRGLAYEQYF
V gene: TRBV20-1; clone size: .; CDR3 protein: CSASNPATGFLGYEQYF
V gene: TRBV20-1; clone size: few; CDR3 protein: CSARDAHEQYF
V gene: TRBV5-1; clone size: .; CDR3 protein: CASSLDRSDTDTQYF
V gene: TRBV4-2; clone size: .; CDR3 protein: CASRGGGLAGGSNEQFF
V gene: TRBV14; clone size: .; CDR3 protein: CASSQVSGRTGYTF
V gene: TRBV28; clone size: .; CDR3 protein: CASSPRGDRVHEQYF
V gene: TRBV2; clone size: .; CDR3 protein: CASRIKEQYF
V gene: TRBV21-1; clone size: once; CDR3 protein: CASSSRDRGLYEQYF
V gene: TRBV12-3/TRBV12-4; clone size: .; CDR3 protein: CASSLSPGREKYGYTF
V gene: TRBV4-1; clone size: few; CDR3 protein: CASSVGGTNNEQYF
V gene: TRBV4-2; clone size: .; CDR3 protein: CASGQQTSGRPNEQFF
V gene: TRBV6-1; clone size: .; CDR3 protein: CASSEVETAFEETQYF
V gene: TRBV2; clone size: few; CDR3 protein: CASSPREGRNSPLHF
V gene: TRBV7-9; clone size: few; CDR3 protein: CASSDRDRGSYGYTF
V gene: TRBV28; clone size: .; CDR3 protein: CASRYTGGSYNEQFF
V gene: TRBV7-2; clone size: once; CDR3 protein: CASSLAQGLLNTEAFF
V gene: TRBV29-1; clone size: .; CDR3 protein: CSVEDLGRDEQYF
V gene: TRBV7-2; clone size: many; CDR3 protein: CASSLVGTSGAASTDTQYF
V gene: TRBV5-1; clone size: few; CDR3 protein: CASSLTTENTEAFF
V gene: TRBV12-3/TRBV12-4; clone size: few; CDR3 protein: CASSLSQSSTDTQYF
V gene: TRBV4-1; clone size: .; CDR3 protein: CASSQDPLGYEQFF
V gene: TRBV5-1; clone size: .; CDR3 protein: CASSSVEPGYTF
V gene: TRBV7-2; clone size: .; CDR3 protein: CASSLGGFAGSDEQYF
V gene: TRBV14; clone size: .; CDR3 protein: CASSQLIQETQFF
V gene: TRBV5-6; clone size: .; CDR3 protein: CASRPGQGANTGELFF
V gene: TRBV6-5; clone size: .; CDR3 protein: CASSYGTGTDTQYF
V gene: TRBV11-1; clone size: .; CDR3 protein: CASREELAGENIQYF